The source of this TCR beta chain is a study of blood T cells in healthy people across ages. The study's findings and limits: Observed TCR beta diversity per million T cells went down as age went up. This fall followed a roughly linear course with age. Higher diversity, along with more naive CD4+ cells, distinguished long-lived donors from aged donors.

Losses at the gene ends were 5 bases for V and 7 bases for J; bases not matched to a gene: 8. CDR3 length: 15 residues. Germline V gene lookup returns CDR1 MNHEY and CDR2 SMNVEV (reference sequence). This clonotype has a handful of counts. Its specificity is not known. Then a second PCR, running roughly 6 to 11 cycles, was carried out with a sample-barcoded 5' primer and a J-beta primer mix. TCRdb independently ran MiXCR on the 5' RACE reads; one entry per CDR3 protein. This table holds some 900,000 distinct CDR3 sequences, around 46% found once. The sample consisted of blood. The V gene is TRBV27, the J gene TRBJ1-4; 9 positions match TRBD1. The TCR sequence derives from a man under 40 in good health. In nucleotides, the CDR3 is TGTGCCAGCAGTGCACCGGGACAGGGACTTGAAAAACTGTTTTTT. Residues: CASSAPGQGLEKLFF.